A single sample gave rise to the 5 T cell receptor beta chains below, sequenced in a study of graft-versus-host responses after intestinal transplantation. Assay: immunoSEQ multiplex PCR; the TCRdb copy retains only in-frame clones and omits some. The data hold some 45,000 clones, with roughly nine tenths observed a single time. Here the sequenced sample was PBMCs, taken 524 days after transplant. These receptors all come from a human patient who received an intestinal transplant, so some T cells may come from the graft donor.

CDR3 protein: CASSRDVYNSPLHF. In DNA, the CDR3 is TGTGCCAGCAGCCGGGACGTTTATAATTCACCCCTCCACTTT. The chain carries TRBV5-4 and TRBJ1-6, with D maybe TRBD1 (5 bases). Germline CDR1 reads SGHNT; CDR2 reads YYREEE (reference sequence). Trimming took 4 bases from V and 4 from J, leaving 9 bases between them. The CDR3 consists of 14 residues.

The chain joins TRBV11-2 to TRBJ2-7; 12 positions match TRBD1. This CDR3 contains 16 residues. Germline V CDR1 and CDR2: SGHAT, FQNNGV. V lost 0 bases, J lost 2 bases, and 2 bases stayed unmatched. CDR3 loop: CASSLEGQGAAYEQYF. The CDR3 nucleotides are TGTGCCAGCAGCTTAGAGGGACAGGGGGCTGCCTACGAGCAGTACTTC.

The V call is TRBV6-4, the J call TRBJ1-2; D is unclear. This CDR3 has 15 residues. V lost 3 bases and J 7 bases, leaving 18 bases between the germline ends. Germline V gene lookup returns CDR1 MRHNA and CDR2 SNTAGT. CDR3 protein: CASSEDSYPVGGYTF. The CDR3 DNA sequence: TGTGCCAGCAGTGAAGACTCCTACCCGGTCGGTGGCTACACCTTC.

V usage is TRBV5-6 and J usage is TRBJ1-2, with D hard to call. Per germline, CDR1 SGHDT and CDR2 YYEEEE. The ends were cut back, 0 bases at V and 2 bases at J, with 8 bases in the middle. This CDR3 has 14 amino acids. CDR3 in DNA: TGTGCCAGCAGCTTGGGGCGGCTGAACTATGGCTACACCTTC. Protein sequence: CASSLGRLNYGYTF.

This clone was detected only once. This chain connects TRBV28 to TRBJ2-7, with D perhaps TRBD1 (6 bases). This CDR3 has 13 amino acids. The germline V and J ends were trimmed by 2 bases and 3 bases, with 8 bases remaining between them. Germline V gives CDR1 MDHEN, CDR2 SYDVKM. The CDR3 DNA reads TGTGCCAGCAGTTTACAGGGGCTCTACGAGCAGTACTTC. Translating it yields CASSLQGLYEQYF.